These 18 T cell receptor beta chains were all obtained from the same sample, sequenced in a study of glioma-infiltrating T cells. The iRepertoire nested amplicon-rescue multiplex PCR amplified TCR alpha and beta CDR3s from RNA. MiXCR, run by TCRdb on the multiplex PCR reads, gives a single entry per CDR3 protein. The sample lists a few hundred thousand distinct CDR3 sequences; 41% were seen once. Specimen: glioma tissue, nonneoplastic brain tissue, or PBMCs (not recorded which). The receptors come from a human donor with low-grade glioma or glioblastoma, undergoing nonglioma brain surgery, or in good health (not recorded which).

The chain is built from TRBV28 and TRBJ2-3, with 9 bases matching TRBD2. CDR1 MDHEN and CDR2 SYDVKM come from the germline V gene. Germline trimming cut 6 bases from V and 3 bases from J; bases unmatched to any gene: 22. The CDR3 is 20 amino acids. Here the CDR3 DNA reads TGTGCCAGCAGCCAAGATAGGGCTAGCGGGACGGCCTATTGGACAGATACGCAGTATTTT. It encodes CASSQDRASGTAYWTDTQYF. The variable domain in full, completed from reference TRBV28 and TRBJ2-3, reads DVKVTQSSRYLVKRTGEKVFLECVQDMDHENMFWYRQDPGLGLRLIYFSYDVKMKEKGDIPEGYSVSREKKERFSLILESASTNQTSMYLCASSQDRASGTAYWTDTQYFGPGTRLTVL.

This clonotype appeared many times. CDR3 in DNA: TGTGCCAGCAGTGAATCCCGGGTCATGAACACTGAAGCTTTCTTT. It translates to CASSESRVMNTEAFF. The V and J genes are TRBV6-1 and TRBJ1-1; D uncertain. Per germline, CDR1 MNHNS and CDR2 SASEGT. The CDR3 spans 15 residues. V was shortened by 2 bases and J by 0 bases, with 10 bases between the two germline ends.

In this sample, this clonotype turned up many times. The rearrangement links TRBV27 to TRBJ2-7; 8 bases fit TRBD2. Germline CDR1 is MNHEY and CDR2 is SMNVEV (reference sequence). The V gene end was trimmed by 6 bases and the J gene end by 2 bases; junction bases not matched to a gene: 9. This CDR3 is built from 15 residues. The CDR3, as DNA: TGTGCCAGCAGCTCGCGGGCGGGAGGTACCTACGAGCAGTACTTC. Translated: CASSSRAGGTYEQYF.

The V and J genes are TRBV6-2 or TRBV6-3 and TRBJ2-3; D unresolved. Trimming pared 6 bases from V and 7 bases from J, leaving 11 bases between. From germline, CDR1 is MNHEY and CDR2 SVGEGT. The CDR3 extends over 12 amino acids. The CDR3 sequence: CASSPPEYTQYF. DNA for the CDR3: TGTGCCAGCAGCCCTCCCGAGTATACGCAGTATTTT.

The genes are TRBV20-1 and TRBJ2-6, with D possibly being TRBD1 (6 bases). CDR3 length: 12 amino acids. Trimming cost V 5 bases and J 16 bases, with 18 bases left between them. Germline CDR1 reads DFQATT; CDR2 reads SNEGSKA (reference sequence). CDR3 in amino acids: CSAQGNSPLLTF. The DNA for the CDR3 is TGCAGTGCTCAGGGGAATTCCCCACTTCTGACTTTC.

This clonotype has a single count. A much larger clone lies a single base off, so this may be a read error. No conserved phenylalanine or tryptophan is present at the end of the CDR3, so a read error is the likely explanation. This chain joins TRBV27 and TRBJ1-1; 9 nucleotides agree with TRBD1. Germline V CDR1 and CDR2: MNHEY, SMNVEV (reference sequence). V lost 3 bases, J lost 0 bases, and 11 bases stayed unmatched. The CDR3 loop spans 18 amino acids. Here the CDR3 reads CASSLYTGGVGMNTEAFS. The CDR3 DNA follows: TGTGCCAGCAGTTTGTATACAGGGGGCGTCGGTATGAACACTGAAGCTTTCTCT.

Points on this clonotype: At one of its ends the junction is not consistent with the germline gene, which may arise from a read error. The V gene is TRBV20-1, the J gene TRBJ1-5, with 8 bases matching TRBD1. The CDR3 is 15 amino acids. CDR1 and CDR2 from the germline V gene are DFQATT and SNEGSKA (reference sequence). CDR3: CSVRAPTGVDHPQHF. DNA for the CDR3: TGCAGTGTCAGAGCACCGACAGGGGTGGATCATCCCCAGCATTTT.

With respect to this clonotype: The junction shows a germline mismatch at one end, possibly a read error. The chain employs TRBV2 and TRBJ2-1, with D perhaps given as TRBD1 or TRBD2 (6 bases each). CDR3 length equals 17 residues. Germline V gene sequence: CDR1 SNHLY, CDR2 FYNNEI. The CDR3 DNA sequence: TGTGCCAGCAGCCCCGAGGTGGGGGGCTTTAGTAATAATGAGCAGCTCTTC. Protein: CASSPEVGGFSNNEQLF.

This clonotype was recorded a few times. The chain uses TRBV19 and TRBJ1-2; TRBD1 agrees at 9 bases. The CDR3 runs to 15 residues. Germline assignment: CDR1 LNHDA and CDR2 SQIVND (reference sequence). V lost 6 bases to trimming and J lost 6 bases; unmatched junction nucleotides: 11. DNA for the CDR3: TGTGCCAGTAGCGCGACCGGGACAGGGTTGGATGGCTACACCTTC. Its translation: CASSATGTGLDGYTF.

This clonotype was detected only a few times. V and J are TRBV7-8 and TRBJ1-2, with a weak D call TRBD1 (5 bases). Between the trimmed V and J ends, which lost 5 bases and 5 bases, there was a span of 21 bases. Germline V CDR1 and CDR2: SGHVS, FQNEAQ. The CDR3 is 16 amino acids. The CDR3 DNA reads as TGTGCCAGCAGCACTCCACCAGGGACGGGGAATTATGGCTACACCTTC. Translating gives CASSTPPGTGNYGYTF. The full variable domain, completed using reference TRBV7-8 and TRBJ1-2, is GAGVSQSPRYKVAKRGQDVALRCDPISGHVSLFWYQQALGQGPEFLTYFQNEAQLDKSGLPSDRFFAERPEGSVSTLKIQRTQQEDSAVYLCASSTPPGTGNYGYTFGSGTRLTVV.

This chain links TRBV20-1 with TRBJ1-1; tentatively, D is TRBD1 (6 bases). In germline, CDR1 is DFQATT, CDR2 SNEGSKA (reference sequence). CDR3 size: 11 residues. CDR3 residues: CREEGGTEAFF. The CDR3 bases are TGCAGGGAGGAGGGGGGCACTGAAGCTTTCTTT.

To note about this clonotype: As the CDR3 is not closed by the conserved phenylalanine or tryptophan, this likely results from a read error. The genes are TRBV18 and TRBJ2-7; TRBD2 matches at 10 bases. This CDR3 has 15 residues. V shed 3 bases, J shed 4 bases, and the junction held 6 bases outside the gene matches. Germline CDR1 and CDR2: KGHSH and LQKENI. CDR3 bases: TGTGCCAGCTCACCCGGGACTAGCGTGAGTTACGAGCAGTACTCC. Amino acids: CASSPGTSVSYEQYS.

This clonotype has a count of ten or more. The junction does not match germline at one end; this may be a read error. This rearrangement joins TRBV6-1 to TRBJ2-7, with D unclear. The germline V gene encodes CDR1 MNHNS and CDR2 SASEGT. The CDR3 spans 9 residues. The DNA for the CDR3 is TGTGCCAGCAGCCTATCTACGAACTTC. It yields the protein CASSLSTNF.

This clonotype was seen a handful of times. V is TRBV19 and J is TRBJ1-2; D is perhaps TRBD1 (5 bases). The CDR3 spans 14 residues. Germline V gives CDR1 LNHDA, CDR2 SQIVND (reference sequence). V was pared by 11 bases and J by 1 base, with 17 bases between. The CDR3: CASRKIGDNYGYTF. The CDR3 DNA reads TGTGCCTCACGAAAAATAGGGGATAACTATGGCTACACCTTC.

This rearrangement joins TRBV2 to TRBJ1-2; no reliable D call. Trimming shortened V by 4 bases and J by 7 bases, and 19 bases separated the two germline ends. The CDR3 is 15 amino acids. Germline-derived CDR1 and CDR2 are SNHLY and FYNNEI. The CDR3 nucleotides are TGTGCCAGCAGTGCAAGCCGGGCAGCGGGCTTTGGCTACACCTTC. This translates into CASSASRAAGFGYTF.

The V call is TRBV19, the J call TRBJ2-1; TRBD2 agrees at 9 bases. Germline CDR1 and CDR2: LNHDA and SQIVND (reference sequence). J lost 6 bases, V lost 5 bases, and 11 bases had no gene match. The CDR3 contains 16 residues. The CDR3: CASSFPSGMGGNEQFF. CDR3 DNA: TGTGCCAGTAGTTTTCCTAGCGGGATGGGTGGCAATGAGCAGTTCTTC. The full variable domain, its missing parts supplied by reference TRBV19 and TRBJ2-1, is DGGITQSPKYLFRKEGQNVTLSCEQNLNHDAMYWYRQDPGQGLRLIYYSQIVNDFQKGDIAEGYSVSREKKESFPLTVTSAQKNPTAFYLCASSFPSGMGGNEQFFGPGTRLTVL.

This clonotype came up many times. CDR3 bases: TGTGCCAGCAGCGGGCGGGAGTTAACAGATACGCAGTATTTT. Translated: CASSGRELTDTQYF. The chain carries TRBV6-1 and TRBJ2-3, with 7 bases fitting TRBD2. J lost 3 bases, V lost 6 bases, and 6 bases had no gene match. CDR1 and CDR2 from the germline V gene are MNHNS and SASEGT. The CDR3 runs 14 residues.

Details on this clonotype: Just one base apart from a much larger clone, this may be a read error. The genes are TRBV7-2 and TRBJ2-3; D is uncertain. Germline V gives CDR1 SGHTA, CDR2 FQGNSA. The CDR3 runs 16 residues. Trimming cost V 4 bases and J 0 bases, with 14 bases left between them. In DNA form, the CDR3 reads TGTGCCAGCAGCTCTCCCGAGATAGCCAGCACAGATACGCAGTATTTT. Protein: CASSSPEIASTDTQYF.